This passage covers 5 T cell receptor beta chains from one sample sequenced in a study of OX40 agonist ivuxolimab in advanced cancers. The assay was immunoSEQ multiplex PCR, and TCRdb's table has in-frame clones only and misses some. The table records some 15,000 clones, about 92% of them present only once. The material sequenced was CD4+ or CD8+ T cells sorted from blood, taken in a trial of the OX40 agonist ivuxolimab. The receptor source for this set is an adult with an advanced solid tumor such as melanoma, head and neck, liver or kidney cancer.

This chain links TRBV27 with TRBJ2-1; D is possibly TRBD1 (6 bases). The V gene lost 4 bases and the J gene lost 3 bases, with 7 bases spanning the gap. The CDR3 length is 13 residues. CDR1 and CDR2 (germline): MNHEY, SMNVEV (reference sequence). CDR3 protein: CASSWDNYNEQFF. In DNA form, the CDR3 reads TGTGCCAGCAGTTGGGACAACTACAATGAGCAGTTCTTC.

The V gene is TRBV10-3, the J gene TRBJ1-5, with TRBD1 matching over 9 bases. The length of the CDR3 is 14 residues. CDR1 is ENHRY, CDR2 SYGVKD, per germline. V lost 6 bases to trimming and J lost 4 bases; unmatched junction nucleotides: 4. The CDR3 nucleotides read TGTGCCATCAGGGCGACAGGGGGGAATCAGCCCCAGCATTTT. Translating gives CAIRATGGNQPQHF.

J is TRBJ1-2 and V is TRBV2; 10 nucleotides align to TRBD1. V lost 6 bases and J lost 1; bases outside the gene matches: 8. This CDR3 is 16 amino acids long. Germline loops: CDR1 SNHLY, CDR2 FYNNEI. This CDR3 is CASSSGQGIGNYGYTF. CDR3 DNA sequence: TGTGCCAGCAGCTCGGGACAGGGGATCGGTAACTATGGCTACACCTTC.

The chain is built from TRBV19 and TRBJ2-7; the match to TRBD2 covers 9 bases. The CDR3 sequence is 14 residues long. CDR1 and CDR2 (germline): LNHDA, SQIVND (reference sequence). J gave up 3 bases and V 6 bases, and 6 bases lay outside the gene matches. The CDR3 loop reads CASSGVAGDYEQYF. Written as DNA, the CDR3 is TGTGCCAGTAGCGGGGTAGCGGGGGACTACGAGCAGTACTTC.

This chain's CDR3 is CASSEIGAGANVLTF. The DNA of the CDR3 is TGTGCCAGCAGTGAAATCGGGGCTGGGGCCAACGTCCTGACTTTC. The chain has TRBV2 and TRBJ2-6; D is perhaps TRBD2 (5 bases). The CDR3 spans 15 residues. V shed 2 bases and J shed 2 bases, with 7 bases lying between them. Germline V lookup: CDR1 SNHLY, CDR2 FYNNEI.